Following are 10 T cell receptor beta chains from one sample sequenced in a study of OX40 agonist ivuxolimab in advanced cancers. Data came from immunoSEQ multiplex PCR; TCRdb stores just in-frame clones and leaves some out. Among roughly 76,000 clones, 91% were seen once, and the ten largest hold about 2.3%. The starting material was CD4+ or CD8+ T cells sorted from blood, obtained in a trial of the OX40 agonist ivuxolimab. The receptors originated from an adult with an advanced solid tumor such as melanoma, head and neck, liver or kidney cancer.

The chain recombines TRBV5-1 with TRBJ2-1; 10 bases map to TRBD2. Trimming at V came to 0 bases and at J to 8 bases, leaving 5 bases not matched to a gene. The germline CDR1 and CDR2 sequences are SGHRS and YFSETQ. This CDR3 has 15 residues. In DNA form, the CDR3 reads TGCGCCAGCAGCTTGGAAAGCGGGAGGGCCCATGAGCAGTTCTTC. Translated: CASSLESGRAHEQFF. Full variable domain (remainder filled in from reference TRBV5-1 and TRBJ2-1): KAGVTQTPRYLIKTRGQQVTLSCSPISGHRSVSWYQQTPGQGLQFLFEYFSETQRNKGNFPGRFSGRQFSNSRSEMNVSTLELGDSALYLCASSLESGRAHEQFFGPGTRLTVL.

The table lists this clone with a few counts. The rearrangement joins TRBV27 to TRBJ2-7; no reliable D call. The V and J ends lost 7 bases and 0 bases respectively, with 25 bases between them. CDR1 and CDR2 (germline): MNHEY, SMNVEV (reference sequence). The CDR3 is made up of 18 amino acids. The CDR3 DNA reads as TGTGCCAGCAAATTGACGGTTCGGGCCCAATATCCCTCCTACGAGCAGTACTTC. Translating gives CASKLTVRAQYPSYEQYF.

This CDR3 reads CASSQGRLTSTDTQYF. The CDR3 coding sequence is TGTGCCAGCAGCCAAGGCAGGCTTACTAGCACAGATACGCAGTATTTT. V is TRBV14 and J is TRBJ2-3; D is ambiguous. Germline V CDR1 and CDR2: SGHDN, FVKESK. The V end was cut by 1 base, the J end by 0 bases, with 11 bases between. The CDR3 covers 16 residues.

This clone has only a few counts. This sequence joins TRBV18 and TRBJ1-1; D ambiguous. V was trimmed by 0 bases and J by 8 bases, leaving 10 bases between them. The length of the CDR3 is 13 residues. CDR1 KGHSH and CDR2 LQKENI come from the germline V gene. Here the CDR3 reads CASSPPGGLEAFF. The CDR3, as DNA: TGTGCCAGCTCACCACCGGGTGGGCTCGAAGCTTTCTTT.

This clone has just one count. The J gene is TRBJ2-3, the V gene TRBV7-9; TRBD2 matches at 8 bases. The germline gives CDR1 SEHNR, CDR2 FQNEAQ (reference sequence). The ends lost 5 bases at V and 2 bases at J; junction bases unmatched: 3. CDR3 length: 14 amino acids. The chain's CDR3 is CASSPGRATDTQYF. The CDR3 DNA is TGTGCCAGCAGCCCCGGGAGGGCCACAGATACGCAGTATTTT.

The V call is TRBV5-4, the J call TRBJ2-3, with 13 nucleotides matching TRBD2. The CDR3 covers 16 residues. V dropped 4 bases and J dropped 2; count of bases not matched to a gene: 4. Germline V gene sequence: CDR1 SGHNT, CDR2 YYREEE (reference sequence). CDR3 sequence: CASSQGLAGTTDTQYF. The CDR3 DNA reads as TGTGCCAGCAGCCAGGGACTAGCGGGGACCACAGATACGCAGTATTTT.

This chain joins TRBV30 and TRBJ2-5, with 9 bases matching TRBD1. J gave up 5 bases and V 3 bases, and 4 bases lay outside the gene matches. The germline gives CDR1 GTSNPN, CDR2 SVGIG (reference sequence). CDR3 length equals 13 residues. In DNA form, the CDR3 reads TGTGCCTGGAGAACAGGGGGCGCGGAGACCCAGTACTTC. The encoded protein is CAWRTGGAETQYF.

This clone was seen only once. The CDR3 DNA reads as TGTGCCACCGGACAGGCCCAAGGCTACGAGCAGTACTTC. It codes for CATGQAQGYEQYF. The chain couples TRBV18 to TRBJ2-7; 7 positions match TRBD1. CDR1 and CDR2 from the germline V gene are KGHSH and LQKENI. With 10 bases clipped from V and 3 bases from J, the junction kept 9 bases outside the gene matches. This CDR3 is built from 13 residues.

This clone occurred once. The V call is TRBV5-6, the J call TRBJ2-4; 7 bases line up with TRBD1. Trimming at V came to 1 base and at J to 2 bases, leaving 3 bases not matched to a gene. The CDR3 is 15 amino acids. Germline CDR1 and CDR2: SGHDT and YYEEEE. The CDR3 loop is CASSLLTGTKNIQYF. In DNA form, the CDR3 reads TGTGCCAGCAGCTTGCTGACAGGGACCAAAAACATTCAGTACTTC.

This clone was counted only a few times. The rearrangement joins TRBV10-3 to TRBJ1-3; D is undetermined. The CDR3 has 12 residues. Trimming took off 10 bases at V and 0 bases at J, with 7 bases between the two ends. Germline V gene lookup returns CDR1 ENHRY and CDR2 SYGVKD. This CDR3 reads CATETSGNTIYF. Written as DNA, the CDR3 is TGTGCCACCGAGACCTCTGGAAACACCATATATTTT.